The next 5 T cell receptor beta chains were all read from a single sample in a study of T cell responses to AZD1222 COVID-19 vaccine. Produced via immunoSEQ multiplex PCR; TCRdb's table is partial and in-frame only. The data contain over 110,000 clones, just under 95% of them singletons. The source was peripheral blood, collected on day 0 of AZD1222 vaccination. The receptors stem from an adult in good health.

The CDR3 DNA is TGCAGTGCAAGTGAGGGGGTAGGCACTGAAGCTTTCTTT. Protein product: CSASEGVGTEAFF. The rearrangement uses TRBV20-1 and TRBJ1-1; a weak D match, TRBD1 (6 bases). V was shortened by 6 bases and J by 4 bases, with 15 bases between the two germline ends. Germline V gene lookup returns CDR1 DFQATT and CDR2 SNEGSKA (reference sequence). The CDR3 consists of 13 residues.

The rearrangement uses TRBV5-6 and TRBJ1-6, with D tentatively TRBD1 (5 bases). Germline V gene data show CDR1 as SGHDT and CDR2 as YYEEEE. V lost 4 bases and J lost 10, with 15 bases in between. The CDR3 runs 14 residues. CDR3 in amino acids: CASSAGYWGSPLHF. The DNA of the CDR3 is TGTGCCAGCAGCGCGGGGTATTGGGGCTCACCCCTCCACTTT.

The chain combines TRBV19 with TRBJ2-7; the match to TRBD1 covers 10 bases. The CDR3 is 15 residues long. CDR1 is LNHDA, CDR2 SQIVND, per germline (reference sequence). The junction had 6 bases not matched to a gene; V was cut back by 4 bases and J by 3 bases. The CDR3 nucleotides read TGTGCCAGTAGTACGACAGGGGGCGCCCACTACGAGCAGTACTTC. Its protein is CASSTTGGAHYEQYF.

The chain combines TRBV6-5 with TRBJ1-1; the D is unclear. CDR1 and CDR2 from the germline V gene are MNHEY and SVGAGI. There are 15 residues in the CDR3. Trimming left V 6 bases short and J 0 bases short, with 14 bases between. CDR3 protein: CASSPRPGMNTEAFF. The CDR3 nucleotides are TGTGCCAGCAGCCCCCGCCCCGGGATGAACACTGAAGCTTTCTTT.

This chain links TRBV4-1 with TRBJ2-1; possibly TRBD2 for D (6 bases). The CDR3 covers 15 residues. CDR1 MGHRA and CDR2 YSYEKL come from the germline V gene. The ends were cut back, 2 bases at V and 7 bases at J, with 15 bases in the middle. CDR3 sequence: CASSQPRERGNEQFF. DNA of the CDR3: TGCGCCAGCAGCCAACCCCGGGAGAGGGGAAATGAGCAGTTCTTC.